The next 12 T cell receptor beta chains were all read from a single sample in a study of blood T cell repertoires in COVID-19. TCRdb keeps only in-frame clones here, not all; method: immunoSEQ multiplex PCR. Altogether approximately 500,000 clones are present, about 91% being singletons, with the ten largest covering about 1%. Sequenced input: peripheral blood. All receptors come from a man aged 18 to 30 with COVID-19, enrolled during active disease.

The CDR3 here is CASSYSMESAGSPLHF. CDR3 in DNA: TGTGCCAGCAGTTACTCGATGGAGTCGGCGGGTTCACCCCTCCACTTT. The J gene is TRBJ1-6, the V gene TRBV6-5; D remains unclear. The CDR3 is made up of 16 amino acids. In germline, CDR1 is MNHEY, CDR2 SVGAGI. V was shortened by 0 bases and J by 9 bases, with 15 bases between the two germline ends.

This clone came up once. The V gene is TRBV5-1, the J gene TRBJ2-7, with 9 bases fitting TRBD2. The CDR3 is 13 amino acids. With V trimmed by 4 bases and J by 5 bases, 4 bases remained unmatched. The germline gives CDR1 SGHRS, CDR2 YFSETQ. The CDR3 sequence: CASSGGLANEQYF. The DNA for the CDR3 is TGCGCCAGCAGCGGAGGACTAGCGAACGAGCAGTACTTC.

The rearrangement joins TRBV4-2 to TRBJ2-3, with 10 positions matching TRBD2. V gave up 4 bases and J gave up 5 bases; unmatched junction bases: 6. CDR1 LGHNA and CDR2 YNFKEQ come from the germline V gene. The CDR3 has 15 amino acids. CDR3: CASSPSGGAVDTQYF. CDR3 coding DNA: TGTGCCAGCAGCCCAAGCGGGGGGGCCGTAGATACGCAGTATTTT.

V usage is TRBV5-6 and J usage is TRBJ1-1; TRBD1 aligns across 9 bases. After removal of 4 bases from V and 4 bases from J, the junction contained 8 bases not matched to a gene. The CDR3 sequence is 15 residues long. Germline CDR1 reads SGHDT; CDR2 reads YYEEEE. The CDR3 nucleotides read TGTGCCAGCAGCCTACAGGGGGCGTATGGCACTGAAGCTTTCTTT. It yields the protein CASSLQGAYGTEAFF.

V usage is TRBV4-1 and J usage is TRBJ2-7; no definite D call. This CDR3 has 13 residues. CDR1 is MGHRA, CDR2 YSYEKL, per germline. The V gene lost 1 base and the J gene lost 3 bases, with 7 bases spanning the gap. The CDR3 reads CASSQGLLYEQYF. CDR3 DNA: TGCGCCAGCAGCCAAGGACTTCTCTACGAGCAGTACTTC.

CDR3 sequence (DNA): TGTGCCAGCAGCTTAGATGGCAGGGTGGCTGAGCAGTTCTTC. Protein product: CASSLDGRVAEQFF. The chain combines TRBV7-9 with TRBJ2-1, with D possibly matching TRBD1 (5 bases). The CDR3 covers 14 residues. Germline assignment: CDR1 SEHNR and CDR2 FQNEAQ (reference sequence). The germline V and J ends were trimmed by 1 base and 9 bases, with 13 bases remaining between them.

The chain links TRBV29-1 to TRBJ1-2; the D gene is possibly TRBD1 (6 bases). The CDR3 is made up of 14 amino acids. The V and J ends lost 7 bases and 2 bases respectively, with 17 bases between them. Germline assignment: CDR1 SQVTM and CDR2 ANQGSEA. The CDR3 sequence: CSAQLITGNYGYTF. CDR3 coding DNA: TGCAGCGCCCAACTCATAACAGGGAACTATGGCTACACCTTC.

V usage is TRBV5-1 and J usage is TRBJ2-5; D call uncertain. The V gene lost 4 bases and the J gene lost 7 bases, with 11 bases spanning the gap. This CDR3 contains 12 residues. The V gene's germline CDR1 is SGHRS and CDR2 YFSETQ. The CDR3 reads CASSLDPPTQYF. The CDR3 DNA reads as TGCGCCAGCAGCCTAGATCCCCCGACCCAGTACTTC. Using reference TRBV5-1 and TRBJ2-5 for the parts outside the CDR3, the full variable domain is KAGVTQTPRYLIKTRGQQVTLSCSPISGHRSVSWYQQTPGQGLQFLFEYFSETQRNKGNFPGRFSGRQFSNSRSEMNVSTLELGDSALYLCASSLDPPTQYFGPGTRLLVL.

For this clone: The germline gene is not matched at one end of the junction; a read error may be the cause. V is TRBV27 and J is TRBJ1-1; 9 nucleotides align to TRBD1. Looked up from germline, CDR1 is MNHEY and CDR2 is SMNVEV (reference sequence). The CDR3 consists of 13 residues. The CDR3 nucleotides read TGTGCCAGCAACCCTGGTGGACAGGGGCGAATAATCTTT. Protein: CASNPGGQGRIIF.

The CDR3 nucleotides are TGTGCCACCAGTGGAGCCCAGTACTTC. Protein: CATSGAQYF. The J gene is TRBJ2-5, the V gene TRBV24-1, with D hard to call. V lost 5 bases and J 9 bases, leaving 3 bases between the germline ends. The CDR3 is 9 residues long. Looked up from germline, CDR1 is KGHDR and CDR2 is SFDVKD.

The chain recombines TRBV29-1 with TRBJ2-1, with TRBD2 matching over 13 bases. The CDR3 is made up of 16 amino acids. Germline V gives CDR1 SQVTM, CDR2 ANQGSEA. Trimming at V came to 2 bases and at J to 3 bases, leaving 4 bases not matched to a gene. In DNA, the CDR3 is TGCAGCGTTGAAAAGGGGACTAGCGGGGACTACAATGAGCAGTTCTTC. As protein: CSVEKGTSGDYNEQFF.

This chain joins TRBV30 and TRBJ1-6, with TRBD1 as a possible D gene (5 bases). Germline V gene data show CDR1 as GTSNPN and CDR2 as SVGIG (reference sequence). The CDR3 loop spans 15 amino acids. Trimming cost V 7 bases and J 9 bases, with 22 bases left between them. As DNA, the CDR3 is TGTGCCTTAGGACATACCAGCTTGAGTAGTTCACCCCTCCACTTT. Translating it yields CALGHTSLSSSPLHF.